The 28 T cell receptor beta chains reported below all come from one sample, sequenced in a study of CXCR3-negative and CXCR3-positive naive CD8 T cells. TRB cDNA was prepared as libraries by UMI-labeled 5' RACE. One entry per CDR3 protein, without DNA, is what TCRdb gives after re-calling the 5' RACE reads. The specimen's table records tens of thousands of distinct CDR3 sequences. The sample was naive CXCR3- CD8+ T cells from blood. Subset specified: CD45RO-CCR7+CD27+CD95- naive CD8+ T cells lacking CXCR3 (TNR3-). All receptors derive from a human donor in good health. Some clones in this sample may be carry-over from other donors' samples.

This chain connects TRBV7-6 to TRBJ2-1; TCRdb's assignment of TRBD2 cannot be checked, as there is no DNA. CDR3 length equals 16 residues. Germline loops: CDR1 SGHVS, CDR2 FNYEAQ. CDR3 loop: CASSLASGGVGYEQFF.

This chain connects TRBV6-2 or TRBV6-3 to TRBJ2-7. Germline assignment: CDR1 MNHEY and CDR2 SVGEGT. The CDR3 extends over 14 amino acids. CDR3 residues: CASTIGSVSYEQYF.

V and J are TRBV5-5 and TRBJ2-1; absent DNA, TCRdb's TRBD1 call cannot be checked. In germline, CDR1 is SGHKS, CDR2 YYEKEE (reference sequence). The CDR3 is 13 residues long. The CDR3 sequence: CASSSRGGNEQFF. Drawing the rest from reference TRBV5-5 and TRBJ2-1, the complete variable domain is DAGVTQSPTHLIKTRGQQVTLRCSPISGHKSVSWYQQVLGQGPQFIFQYYEKEERGRGNFPDRFSARQFPNYSSELNVNALLLGDSALYLCASSSRGGNEQFFGPGTRLTVL.

This chain uses TRBV6-2 or TRBV6-3 with TRBJ2-7; TCRdb picks TRBD2, but there is no DNA to check that call. The CDR3 runs 17 residues. Germline V lookup: CDR1 MNHEY, CDR2 SVGEGT. The CDR3 protein is CASSPPGLAASAYEQYF.

The rearrangement joins TRBV27 to TRBJ1-2; TCRdb indicates TRBD1, and absent DNA this call remains unverified. Germline V CDR1 and CDR2: MNHEY, SMNVEV (reference sequence). This CDR3 is 13 amino acids long. The CDR3 loop is CASRGGTGNGYTF.

The rearrangement joins TRBV4-3 to TRBJ2-1; TCRdb's assignment of TRBD1 cannot be checked, as there is no DNA. The CDR3 contains 16 residues. Germline V gene lookup returns CDR1 LGHNA and CDR2 YSLEER. The CDR3: CASSQDSDRAYNEQFF.

The chain is built from TRBV14 and TRBJ2-2; the TRBD2 assignment by TCRdb is unverifiable without DNA. The CDR3 has 17 amino acids. Germline CDR1 SGHDN, CDR2 FVKESK. CDR3 sequence reads: CASSQRLAGVHTGELFF.

The rearrangement joins TRBV13 to TRBJ2-1; absent DNA, TCRdb's TRBD2 call cannot be checked. This CDR3 has 17 amino acids. The germline gives CDR1 PRHDT, CDR2 FYEKMQ (reference sequence). CDR3 sequence reads: CASSASLAGSSYNEQFF. Full variable domain (outside the CDR3, taken from reference TRBV13 and TRBJ2-1): AAGVIQSPRHLIKEKRETATLKCYPIPRHDTVYWYQQGPGQDPQFLISFYEKMQSDKGSIPDRFSAQQFSDYHSELNMSSLELGDSALYFCASSASLAGSSYNEQFFGPGTRLTVL.

V usage is TRBV7-9 and J usage is TRBJ1-1; checking the TCRdb D call of TRBD1 is not possible without DNA. Germline values: CDR1 SEHNR, CDR2 FQNEAQ (reference sequence). The length of the CDR3 is 16 residues. CDR3 protein: CASSSGVGGYGTEAFF.

V is TRBV5-4 and J is TRBJ2-7; lacking DNA, the TRBD1 call made by TCRdb goes unchecked. This CDR3 region has 15 residues. Germline V gene sequence: CDR1 SGHNT, CDR2 YYREEE (reference sequence). This chain's CDR3 is CASSLIEQVPYEQYF.

J is TRBJ1-1 and V is TRBV5-1; TCRdb's D gene call, TRBD1, goes unchecked for lack of DNA. The CDR3 is made up of 13 amino acids. Germline V CDR1 and CDR2: SGHRS, YFSETQ. The CDR3 is CASSSRGNTEAFF.

The chain uses TRBV9 and TRBJ2-2; TCRdb names TRBD1, which stays unverified in the absence of DNA. The CDR3 totals 14 residues. Germline lookup yields CDR1 SGDLS and CDR2 YYNGEE. The CDR3 loop is CASSPPRGTGELFF.

This sequence joins TRBV28 and TRBJ2-7; TCRdb's D call, TRBD1, is unchecked because there is no DNA. Germline CDR1 reads MDHEN; CDR2 reads SYDVKM. The CDR3 is 11 amino acids. CDR3 sequence reads: CASAGAYEQYF.

The rearrangement joins TRBV19 to TRBJ1-1. CDR1 LNHDA and CDR2 SQIVND come from the germline V gene (reference sequence). The CDR3 length is 13 residues. The chain's CDR3 is CASSIAENTEAFF.

The chain uses TRBV4-1 and TRBJ2-2; the D call from TCRdb, TRBD1, cannot be confirmed without DNA. Germline-derived CDR1 and CDR2 are MGHRA and YSYEKL. CDR3 length equals 15 residues. CDR3 in amino acids: CASSSRGGGAGELFF.

V usage is TRBV5-6 and J usage is TRBJ2-5. Germline loops: CDR1 SGHDT, CDR2 YYEEEE. CDR3 length: 14 amino acids. This CDR3 is CASSVVWTQETQYF.

The V gene is TRBV27, the J gene TRBJ1-1; the D call from TCRdb, TRBD1, cannot be confirmed without DNA. The CDR3 sequence is 13 residues long. Germline CDR1 and CDR2: MNHEY and SMNVEV (reference sequence). The chain's CDR3 is CASKTGLNTEAFF.

The chain combines TRBV21-1 with TRBJ2-7; TCRdb indicates TRBD2, and absent DNA this call remains unverified. TRBV21-1 is shown as a pseudogene. The CDR3 extends over 18 amino acids. CDR3 region: CASRHRRGGSGRMNEQYF.

This chain links TRBV29-1 with TRBJ2-1; TCRdb's D call of TRBD1 is untestable without DNA. CDR3 length equals 14 residues. CDR1 is SQVTM, CDR2 ANQGSEA, per germline. The CDR3: CSVERAEYYNEQFF.

This chain joins TRBV29-1 and TRBJ2-3; TCRdb's D gene call, TRBD1, goes unchecked for lack of DNA. There are 15 residues in the CDR3. In germline, CDR1 is SQVTM, CDR2 ANQGSEA. CDR3 sequence reads: CSVEDDSSSTDTQYF.

V and J are TRBV4-1 and TRBJ2-7. The CDR3 sequence is 15 residues long. CDR1 is MGHRA, CDR2 YSYEKL, per germline. The CDR3 protein is CASSQDWGTPYEQYF.

The CDR3 region is CASTLAGGSYEQYF. The rearrangement joins TRBV6-6 to TRBJ2-7; TCRdb picks TRBD2, but there is no DNA to check that call. The CDR3 is 14 amino acids. From germline, CDR1 is MNHNY and CDR2 SVGAGI (reference sequence).

V is TRBV23-1 and J is TRBJ2-7. TRBV23-1 is identified as an open reading frame with a role that is uncertain. There are 19 residues in the CDR3. The CDR3 is CASSPYRLLTSGGSYEQYF.

This chain links TRBV5-1 with TRBJ2-1. The CDR3 is 12 amino acids. Germline V gene sequence: CDR1 SGHRS, CDR2 YFSETQ. CDR3 sequence reads: CASSLGYNEHFF.

V gene TRBV19 combines with J gene TRBJ2-7; the TCRdb call, TRBD2, lacks DNA for checking. Germline V gene lookup returns CDR1 LNHDA and CDR2 SQIVND (reference sequence). This CDR3 is 14 amino acids long. The CDR3 here is CASSLDYSSYEQYF.

The CDR3 reads CASSESLASEQFF. This chain uses TRBV10-2 with TRBJ2-1; TCRdb's assignment of TRBD2 cannot be checked, as there is no DNA. The CDR3 extends over 13 amino acids. Germline V gene data show CDR1 as WSHSY and CDR2 as SAAADI.

The chain is built from TRBV24-1 and TRBJ2-7; TCRdb gives TRBD1 as the D gene, but with no DNA this cannot be confirmed. The CDR3 loop spans 13 amino acids. The germline V gene has CDR1 KGHDR and CDR2 SFDVKD. The CDR3 spells CATSPWGKPEQYF.

The chain carries TRBV5-1 and TRBJ1-1. This CDR3 has 13 residues. The V gene's germline CDR1 is SGHRS and CDR2 YFSETQ. CDR3: CASSDTLNTEAFF.